These T cell receptor beta chains were read from a single sample in a study of post-analysis software for immune sequencing data. TCRdb recomputed calls from the PCR reads with MiXCR, one row per CDR3 protein. The sample lists some 500,000 distinct CDR3 sequences, under 55% occurring once. Sequenced sample: blood. The receptor set was obtained from a girl between 10 and 17 years old with multiple sclerosis. The CDR3 runs from the conserved cysteine through the conserved F or W. Each record gives: D gene, V gene, J gene, clone size, CDR3 protein, CDR3 DNA. The D gene is left open where the match is weak. The size entry is marked missing in some rows and otherwise reads once, few, many or a size class.

>.|TRBV5-1|TRBJ2-1|.
CASSLMGLGGDKQFF
TGCGCCAGCAGCTTGATGGGGTTAGGAGGGGATAAGCAGTTCTTC
>.|TRBV5-1|TRBJ2-5|few
CASSPSVTQETQYF
TGCGCCAGCAGCCCAAGCGTAACGCAAGAGACCCAGTACTTC
>TRBD2|TRBV27|TRBJ2-7|.
CASSLSLAGGFYEQYF
TGTGCCAGCAGTTTATCGCTAGCGGGAGGGTTCTACGAGCAGTACTTC
>.|TRBV15|TRBJ2-3|.
CATSRDLGAGSTDTQYF
TGTGCCACCAGCAGAGATCTCGGGGCCGGTAGCACAGATACGCAGTATTTT
>.|TRBV9|TRBJ1-1|.
CASSVAVNTEAFF
TGTGCCAGCAGCGTAGCGGTCAACACTGAAGCTTTCTTT
>.|TRBV24-1|TRBJ2-1|.
CATSDLGREYNEQFF
TGTGCCACCAGTGATTTGGGGAGAGAATACAATGAGCAGTTCTTC
>.|TRBV7-3|TRBJ2-5|.
CASSPGAGIGETQYF
TGTGCCAGCAGCCCGGGCGCGGGAATTGGAGAGACCCAGTACTTC
>.|TRBV5-5|TRBJ2-1|.
CASSLLRPSSYNEQFF
TGTGCCAGCAGCTTGTTGCGGCCGAGCTCCTACAATGAGCAGTTCTTC
>.|TRBV5-1|TRBJ1-1|.
CASSLAGELKAEAFF
TGCGCCAGCAGCTTGGCCGGGGAGCTTAAGGCTGAAGCTTTCTTT
>.|TRBV12-3/TRBV12-4|TRBJ2-7|few
CASSFFGDEQYF
TGTGCCAGCAGTTTCTTTGGTGACGAGCAGTACTTC
>TRBD2|TRBV5-1|TRBJ2-3|.
CASSPWGTRESTDTQYF
TGCGCCAGCAGCCCCTGGGGGACTAGGGAGAGCACAGATACGCAGTATTTT
>TRBD1|TRBV10-3|TRBJ2-1|.
CAISESGGAYNEQFF
TGTGCCATCAGTGAGTCAGGGGGCGCTTACAATGAGCAGTTCTTC
>TRBD1|TRBV18|TRBJ2-7|few
CASSPIRDRVGNEQYF
TGTGCCAGCTCACCGATCCGGGACAGGGTCGGCAACGAGCAGTACTTC
>.|TRBV12-3/TRBV12-4|TRBJ1-2|.
CASSTAGGSPHGYTF
TGTGCCAGCAGTACAGCGGGGGGGAGTCCCCATGGCTACACCTTC
>TRBD1|TRBV12-3/TRBV12-4|TRBJ2-7|few
CASSWTGLYYEQYF
TGTGCCAGCAGTTGGACAGGGCTTTACTACGAGCAGTACTTC
>TRBD2|TRBV3-1|TRBJ2-5|.
CASSQGSREDSETQYF
TGTGCCAGCAGCCAGGGGTCGCGGGAGGATAGCGAGACCCAGTACTTC
>.|TRBV6-5|TRBJ1-1|few
CASSYRDTEAFF
TGTGCCAGCAGCTACAGGGACACTGAAGCTTTCTTT
>TRBD2|TRBV5-1|TRBJ2-3|.
CASSLDARGSTDTQYF
TGCGCCAGCAGCTTGGATGCGCGGGGGAGCACAGATACGCAGTATTTT
>.|TRBV9|TRBJ2-5|.
CASSPSGTSQETQYF
TGTGCCAGCAGCCCTTCGGGCACATCGCAAGAGACCCAGTACTTC
>.|TRBV10-3|TRBJ2-5|.
CAISEGPGAGLETQYF
TGTGCCATCAGTGAGGGGCCTGGCGCCGGCTTAGAGACCCAGTACTTC
>.|TRBV4-2|TRBJ2-6|.
CASSQTGPVSGANVLTF
TGTGCCAGCAGCCAAACAGGGCCTGTCTCTGGGGCCAACGTCCTGACTTTC
>TRBD1|TRBV7-2|TRBJ1-2|few
CASTTGGRVYTF
TGTGCCAGCACTACAGGGGGTAGAGTCTACACCTTC
>.|TRBV27|TRBJ2-1|.
CASSRPGRYNEQFF
TGTGCCAGCAGCCGACCGGGACGCTACAATGAGCAGTTCTTC
>.|TRBV29-1|TRBJ2-5|few
CSVDSGMGRGTQYF
TGCAGCGTTGACTCGGGGATGGGGCGAGGGACCCAGTACTTC
>.|TRBV10-3|TRBJ2-5|.
CAIGREARGTQYF
TGTGCCATCGGAAGGGAAGCGAGGGGGACCCAGTACTTC
>TRBD1|TRBV4-3|TRBJ2-5|.
CASSQGRQGINNEQYF
TGCGCCAGCAGCCAGGGACGACAGGGGATAAACAATGAGCAGTACTTC
>.|TRBV28|TRBJ2-7|.
CASSLDAGVYEQYF
TGTGCCAGCAGTTTGGATGCAGGGGTTTACGAGCAGTACTTC
>TRBD1|TRBV4-1|TRBJ2-3|few
CASSQEVTGGMDTQYF
TGCGCCAGCAGCCAAGAAGTGACAGGGGGAATGGATACGCAGTATTTT
>.|TRBV20-1|TRBJ2-1|.
CSVAGIYSYNEQFF
TGCAGTGTGGCGGGAATCTACTCCTACAATGAGCAGTTCTTC
>.|TRBV6-5|TRBJ1-2|.
CASSYFNMNYGYTF
TGTGCCAGCAGTTACTTCAACATGAACTATGGCTACACCTTC
>TRBD1|TRBV20-1|TRBJ1-2|.
CSATPSGRGPDGYTF
TGCAGTGCTACACCCTCTGGCAGGGGGCCGGATGGCTACACCTTC
>.|TRBV6-5|TRBJ2-3|.
CASSPRQSTDTQYF
TGTGCCAGCAGTCCGCGACAAAGCACAGATACGCAGTATTTT
>TRBD1|TRBV9|TRBJ1-1|.
CASSAGQALNTEAFF
TGTGCCAGCAGCGCAGGACAGGCGCTGAACACTGAAGCTTTCTTT
>TRBD2|TRBV20-1|TRBJ2-3|few
CSANVIAGVSTDTQYF
TGCAGTGCAAACGTGATAGCGGGAGTTAGCACAGATACGCAGTATTTT
>.|TRBV28|TRBJ2-1|.
CASSLANSGAYNEQFF
TGTGCCAGCAGTTTAGCAAACAGCGGAGCCTACAATGAGCAGTTCTTC
>TRBD2|TRBV28|TRBJ2-2|.
CASSFDLAGDTGELFF
TGTGCCAGCAGTTTCGATCTAGCGGGGGACACCGGGGAGCTGTTTTTT
>TRBD1|TRBV29-1|TRBJ2-7|many
CSVEDPAGTGDSYEQYF
TGCAGCGTTGAAGATCCCGCCGGGACAGGGGATTCCTACGAGCAGTACTTC
>.|TRBV20-1|TRBJ2-7|few
CSARVSGREQYF
TGCAGTGCTAGAGTGTCAGGGCGCGAGCAGTACTTC
>TRBD2|TRBV3-1|TRBJ2-4|few
CASSQDPLAGGRLAKNIQYF
TGTGCCAGCAGCCAAGATCCCTTAGCGGGAGGGAGGCTAGCCAAAAACATTCAGTACTTC
>TRBD2|TRBV3-1|TRBJ2-3|once
CASSQDGRATDTQYF
TGTGCCAGCAGCCAAGACGGGAGGGCCACAGATACGCAGTATTTT
>.|TRBV7-9|TRBJ2-5|.
CASSLKAYTRETQYF
TGTGCCAGCAGCTTAAAGGCCTATACAAGGGAGACCCAGTACTTC
>.|TRBV12-3/TRBV12-4|TRBJ2-1|.
CASSFRADLEDAFF
TGTGCCAGCAGTTTTCGAGCGGACCTCGAGGACGCGTTCTTC
>.|TRBV27|TRBJ2-3|few
CASMRPSDTQYF
TGTGCCAGCATGAGGCCTTCTGATACGCAGTATTTT
>.|TRBV7-2|TRBJ2-7|.
CASSPLREVPEQYF
TGTGCCAGCAGCCCCCTTAGGGAGGTACCCGAGCAGTACTTC
>.|TRBV29-1|TRBJ1-2|.
CSVIDRSNYGYTF
TGCAGCGTTATAGACAGGAGTAACTATGGCTACACCTTC
>.|TRBV20-1|TRBJ1-4|.
CSASDQQGHEKLFF
TGCAGTGCTAGTGACCAGCAGGGACATGAAAAACTGTTTTTT
>TRBD1|TRBV7-3|TRBJ1-2|.
CASSLTAGQGYGYTF
TGTGCCAGCAGCTTAACGGCCGGACAGGGCTATGGCTACACCTTC